Included here is one T cell receptor (beta chain) sequence, with context. Antigen: not known. Trimming pared 6 bases from V and 6 bases from J, leaving 12 bases between. CDR3 length: 13 residues. Germline CDR1 MNHNY, CDR2 SVGAGI (reference sequence). These data come from a study of shared clonotypes between healthy human individuals. Study results and caveats: Clonotype sharing among donors likely depends on sequencing depth.

Measured with immunoSEQ multiplex PCR; TCRdb has only the in-frame clones, and not every one. The sample consists of about 1 million clones, more than 60% of them appearing once. The receptor's source is a young man in good health. Sequences were obtained from memory CD4+ T cells sorted from blood. The subset: CD45RA-negative fraction. The chain recombines TRBV6-6 with TRBJ1-5, with D hard to call. CDR3 nucleotide sequence: TGTGCCAGCAGGACCGGAAAAGGTCAGCCCCAGCATTTT. This gives the protein CASRTGKGQPQHF.